The subject of this entry is one T cell receptor (beta chain). Its antigen is not identified. The data were taken from a study of a mutant IDH1 vaccine in newly diagnosed glioma. Study information: Treated patients showed a male proportion of approximately 62%, a female proportion of about 40%, and a mean age of about 44 years.

Germline values: CDR1 SGHNT, CDR2 YYREEE (reference sequence). CDR3 length equals 15 residues. Trimming removed 0 bases from V and 7 bases from J, with 13 bases in between. Time point described: week 5, during vaccination. It was 300 ug of mutant IDH1 20-mer peptide that made up each vaccine dose, given with topical imiquimod. TCRdb's copy holds only in-frame clones and misses some; the assay was immunoSEQ multiplex PCR. The sample has about 38,000 clones, 75% to 85% seen once; the top ten hold more than 5%. Study-level findings and limits: Variations in leading peripheral T cell clonotypes appeared to have no connection with pseudoprogression. Among patients, roughly 93% showed immune responses induced by the vaccine.

The TCR comes from a man aged 35-49 years with glioma. The chain joins TRBV5-4 to TRBJ1-4; no reliable D call. The sample here was PBMCs, taken from a glioma patient whose treatment included an IDH1 peptide vaccine. In DNA, the CDR3 is TGTGCCAGCAGCTTGGATACTGGGGTGCGTGAAAAACTGTTTTTT. Amino acids: CASSLDTGVREKLFF.